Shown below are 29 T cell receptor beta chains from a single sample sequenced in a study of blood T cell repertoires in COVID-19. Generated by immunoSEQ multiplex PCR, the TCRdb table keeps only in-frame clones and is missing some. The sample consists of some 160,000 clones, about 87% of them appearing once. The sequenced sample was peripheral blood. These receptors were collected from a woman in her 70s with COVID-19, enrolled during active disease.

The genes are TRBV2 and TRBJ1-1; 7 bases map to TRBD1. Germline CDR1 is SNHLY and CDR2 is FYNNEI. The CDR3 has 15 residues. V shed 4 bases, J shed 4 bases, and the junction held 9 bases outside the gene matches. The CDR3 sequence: CASSGHRGSTTEAFF. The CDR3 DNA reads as TGTGCCAGCAGTGGACACAGGGGATCGACCACTGAAGCTTTCTTT.

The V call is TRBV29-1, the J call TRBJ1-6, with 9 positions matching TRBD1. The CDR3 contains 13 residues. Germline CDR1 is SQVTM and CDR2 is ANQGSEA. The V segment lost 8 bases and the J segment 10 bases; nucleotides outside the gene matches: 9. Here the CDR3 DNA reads TGCAGCAGGAGACAGGGGGTGGACTCACCCCTCCACTTT. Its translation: CSRRQGVDSPLHF. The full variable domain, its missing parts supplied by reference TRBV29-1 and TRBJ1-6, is SAVISQKPSRDICQRGTSLTIQCQVDSQVTMMFWYRQQPGQSLTLIATANQGSEATYESGFVIDKFPISRPNLTFSTLTVSNMSPEDSSIYLCSRRQGVDSPLHFGNGTRLTVT.

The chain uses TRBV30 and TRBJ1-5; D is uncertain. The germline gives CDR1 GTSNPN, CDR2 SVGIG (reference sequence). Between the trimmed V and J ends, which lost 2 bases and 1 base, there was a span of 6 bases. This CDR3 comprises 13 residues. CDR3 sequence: CAWSSISNQPQHF. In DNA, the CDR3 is TGTGCCTGGAGTTCAATCAGCAATCAGCCCCAGCATTTT.

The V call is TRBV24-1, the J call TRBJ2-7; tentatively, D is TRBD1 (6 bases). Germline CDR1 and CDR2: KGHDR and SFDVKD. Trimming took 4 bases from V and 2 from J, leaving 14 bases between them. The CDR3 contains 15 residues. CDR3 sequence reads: CATSDTTGQTYEQYF. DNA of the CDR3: TGTGCCACCAGTGACACTACCGGACAGACCTACGAGCAGTACTTC.

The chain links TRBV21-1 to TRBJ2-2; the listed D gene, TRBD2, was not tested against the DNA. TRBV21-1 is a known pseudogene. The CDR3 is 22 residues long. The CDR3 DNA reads TGTGCCAGCAGCAAATTTGGCCCCTGGATGAGCGGGGGGCCCGCGAGGACCGGGGAGCTGTTTTTT. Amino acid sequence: CASSKFGPWMSGGPARTGELFF.

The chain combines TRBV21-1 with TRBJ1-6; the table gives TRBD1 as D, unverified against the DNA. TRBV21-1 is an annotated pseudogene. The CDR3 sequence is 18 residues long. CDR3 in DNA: TGTGCCAGCAGCAAACCGCCCCCGCCAGGGGCAGAAAATTCACCCCTCCACTTT. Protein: CASSKPPPPGAENSPLHF.

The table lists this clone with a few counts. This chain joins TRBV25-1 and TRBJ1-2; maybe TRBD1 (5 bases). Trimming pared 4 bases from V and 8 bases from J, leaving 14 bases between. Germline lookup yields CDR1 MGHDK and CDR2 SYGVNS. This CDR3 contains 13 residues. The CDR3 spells CASSVDGGRGYTF. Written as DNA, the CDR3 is TGTGCCAGCAGTGTAGACGGGGGTCGGGGCTACACCTTC.

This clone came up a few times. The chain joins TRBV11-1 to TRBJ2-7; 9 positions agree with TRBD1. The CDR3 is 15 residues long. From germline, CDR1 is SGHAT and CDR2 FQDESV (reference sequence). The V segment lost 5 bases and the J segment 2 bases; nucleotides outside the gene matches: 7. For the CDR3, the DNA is TGTGCCAGCAGCGCCGGGACAGGGAATGCCTACGAGCAGTACTTC. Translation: CASSAGTGNAYEQYF.

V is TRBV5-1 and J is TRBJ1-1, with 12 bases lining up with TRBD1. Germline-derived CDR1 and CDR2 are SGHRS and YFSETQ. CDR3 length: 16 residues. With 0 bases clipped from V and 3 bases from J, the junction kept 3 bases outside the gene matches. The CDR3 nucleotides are TGCGCCAGCAGCTTGGGGGACAGGGGGCAGGACACTGAAGCTTTCTTT. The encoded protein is CASSLGDRGQDTEAFF.

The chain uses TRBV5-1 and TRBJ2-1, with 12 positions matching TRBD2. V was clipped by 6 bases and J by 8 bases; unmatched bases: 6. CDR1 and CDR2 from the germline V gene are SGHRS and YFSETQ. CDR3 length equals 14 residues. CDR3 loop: CASTKTSGGDEQFF. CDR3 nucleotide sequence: TGCGCCAGCACCAAGACTAGCGGGGGTGATGAGCAGTTCTTC. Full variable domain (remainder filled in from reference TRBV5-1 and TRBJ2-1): KAGVTQTPRYLIKTRGQQVTLSCSPISGHRSVSWYQQTPGQGLQFLFEYFSETQRNKGNFPGRFSGRQFSNSRSEMNVSTLELGDSALYLCASTKTSGGDEQFFGPGTRLTVL.

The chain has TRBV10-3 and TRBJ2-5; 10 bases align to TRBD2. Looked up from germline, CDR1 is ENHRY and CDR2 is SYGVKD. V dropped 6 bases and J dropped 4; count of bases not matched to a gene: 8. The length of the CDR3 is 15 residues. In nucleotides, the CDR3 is TGTGCCATCAGAGGCGGGCTAGCGGGGGCAGAGACCCAGTACTTC. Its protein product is CAIRGGLAGAETQYF.

CDR3 DNA sequence: TGTGCCAGCAGTTTTTCGGACAGGGGGGCTGAAGCTTTCTTT. Translation gives CASSFSDRGAEAFF. This rearrangement joins TRBV6-5 to TRBJ1-1; 10 nucleotides agree with TRBD1. The CDR3 runs 14 residues. Germline lookup yields CDR1 MNHEY and CDR2 SVGAGI. Germline trimming cut 4 bases from V and 6 bases from J; bases unmatched to any gene: 5.

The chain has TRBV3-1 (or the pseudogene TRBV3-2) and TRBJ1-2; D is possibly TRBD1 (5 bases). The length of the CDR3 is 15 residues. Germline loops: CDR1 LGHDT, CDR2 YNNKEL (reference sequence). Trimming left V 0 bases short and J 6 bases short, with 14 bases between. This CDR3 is CASSQDGGDPHGYTF. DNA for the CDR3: TGTGCCAGCAGCCAAGATGGGGGGGATCCTCATGGCTACACCTTC.

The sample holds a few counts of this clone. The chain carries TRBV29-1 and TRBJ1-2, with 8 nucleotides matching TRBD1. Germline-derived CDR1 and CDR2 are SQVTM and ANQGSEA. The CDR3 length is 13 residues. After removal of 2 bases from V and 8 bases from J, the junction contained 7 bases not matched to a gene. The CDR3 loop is CSVENRGGEGYTF. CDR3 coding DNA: TGCAGCGTTGAAAACAGGGGGGGAGAAGGCTACACCTTC.

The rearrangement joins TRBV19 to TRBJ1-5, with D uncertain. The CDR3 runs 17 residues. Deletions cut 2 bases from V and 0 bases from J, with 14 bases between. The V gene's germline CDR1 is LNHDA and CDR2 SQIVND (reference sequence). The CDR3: CASSISRGRNSNQPQHF. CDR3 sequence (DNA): TGTGCCAGTAGTATAAGCCGGGGAAGGAATAGCAATCAGCCCCAGCATTTT.

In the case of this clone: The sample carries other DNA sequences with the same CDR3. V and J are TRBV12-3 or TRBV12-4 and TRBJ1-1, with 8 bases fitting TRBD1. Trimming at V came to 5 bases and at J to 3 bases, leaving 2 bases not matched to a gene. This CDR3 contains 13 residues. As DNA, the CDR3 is TGTGCCAGCAGTCTGACAGGGGACACTGAAGCTTTCTTT. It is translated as CASSLTGDTEAFF.

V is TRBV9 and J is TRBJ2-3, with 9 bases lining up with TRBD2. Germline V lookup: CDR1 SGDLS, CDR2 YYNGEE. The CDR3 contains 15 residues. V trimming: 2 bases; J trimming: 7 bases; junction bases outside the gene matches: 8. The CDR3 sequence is CASSVGGGASNTQYF. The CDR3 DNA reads TGTGCCAGCAGCGTGGGCGGGGGGGCTTCAAATACGCAGTATTTT.

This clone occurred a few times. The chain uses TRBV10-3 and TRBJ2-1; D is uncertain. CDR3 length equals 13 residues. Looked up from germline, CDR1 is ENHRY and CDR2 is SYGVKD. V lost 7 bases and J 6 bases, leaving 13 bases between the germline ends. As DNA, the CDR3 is TGTGCCATCATGGAGACGTCGGGCAATGAGCAGTTCTTC. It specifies CAIMETSGNEQFF.

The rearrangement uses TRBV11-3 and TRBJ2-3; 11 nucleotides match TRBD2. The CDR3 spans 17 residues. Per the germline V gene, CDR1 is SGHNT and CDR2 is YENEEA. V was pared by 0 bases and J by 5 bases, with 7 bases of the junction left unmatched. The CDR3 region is CASSLEASGGYGDTQYF. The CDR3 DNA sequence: TGTGCCAGCAGCTTAGAGGCTAGCGGGGGGTATGGAGATACGCAGTATTTT.

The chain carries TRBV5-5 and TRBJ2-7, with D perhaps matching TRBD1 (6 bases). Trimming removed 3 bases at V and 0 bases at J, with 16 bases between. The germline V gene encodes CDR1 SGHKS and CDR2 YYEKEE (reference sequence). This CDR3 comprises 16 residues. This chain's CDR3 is CASSSFDRIDSYEQYF. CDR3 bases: TGTGCCAGCAGCTCCTTTGACAGGATAGACTCCTACGAGCAGTACTTC.

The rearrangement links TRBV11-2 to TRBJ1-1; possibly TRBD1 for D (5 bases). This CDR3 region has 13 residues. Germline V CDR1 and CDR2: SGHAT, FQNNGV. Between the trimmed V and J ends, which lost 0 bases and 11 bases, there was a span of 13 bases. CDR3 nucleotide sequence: TGTGCCAGCAGCTTAGATCGGGGGTCCGGGGCTTTCTTT. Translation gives CASSLDRGSGAFF.

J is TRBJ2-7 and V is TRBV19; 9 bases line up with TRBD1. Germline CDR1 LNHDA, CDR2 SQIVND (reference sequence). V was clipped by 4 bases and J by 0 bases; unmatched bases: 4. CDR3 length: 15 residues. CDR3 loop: CASSSRDRVSYEQYF. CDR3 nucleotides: TGTGCCAGTAGTAGCCGGGACAGGGTCTCCTACGAGCAGTACTTC.

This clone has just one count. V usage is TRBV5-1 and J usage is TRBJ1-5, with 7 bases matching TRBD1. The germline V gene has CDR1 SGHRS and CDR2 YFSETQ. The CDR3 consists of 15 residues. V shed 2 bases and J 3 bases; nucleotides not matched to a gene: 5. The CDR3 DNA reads TGCGCCAGCAGCTTCCTTGGACAGGCCAATCAGCCCCAGCATTTT. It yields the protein CASSFLGQANQPQHF.

The chain's CDR3 is CASSPRAGPNYGYTF. Here the CDR3 DNA reads TGTGCCAGCAGTCCGCGGGCTGGTCCTAACTATGGCTACACCTTC. V gene TRBV2 combines with J gene TRBJ1-2, with no clear D. V lost 5 bases and J lost 0, with 13 bases in between. The length of the CDR3 is 15 residues. The germline V gene has CDR1 SNHLY and CDR2 FYNNEI.

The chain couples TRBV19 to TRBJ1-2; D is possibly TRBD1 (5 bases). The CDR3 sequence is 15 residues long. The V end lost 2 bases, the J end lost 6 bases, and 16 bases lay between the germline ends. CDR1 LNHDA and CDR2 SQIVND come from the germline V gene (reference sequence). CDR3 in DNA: TGTGCCAGTAGTATACAGATTTCTTCAGGGAATGGCTACACCTTC. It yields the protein CASSIQISSGNGYTF.

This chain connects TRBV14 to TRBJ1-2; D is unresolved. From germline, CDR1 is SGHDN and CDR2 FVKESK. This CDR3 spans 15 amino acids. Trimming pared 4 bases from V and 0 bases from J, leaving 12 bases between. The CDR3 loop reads CASSPRLIANYGYTF. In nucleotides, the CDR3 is TGTGCCAGCAGCCCACGACTGATAGCTAACTATGGCTACACCTTC. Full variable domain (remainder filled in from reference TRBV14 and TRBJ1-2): EAGVTQFPSHSVIEKGQTVTLRCDPISGHDNLYWYRRVMGKEIKFLLHFVKESKQDESGMPNNRFLAERTGGTYSTLKVQPAELEDSGVYFCASSPRLIANYGYTFGSGTRLTVV.

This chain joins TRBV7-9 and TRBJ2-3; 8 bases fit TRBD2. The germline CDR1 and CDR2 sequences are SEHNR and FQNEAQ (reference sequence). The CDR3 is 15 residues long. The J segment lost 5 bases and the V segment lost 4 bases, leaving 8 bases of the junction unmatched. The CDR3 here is CASSSRAGVGDTQYF. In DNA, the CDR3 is TGTGCCAGCAGCTCCCGAGCGGGGGTGGGAGATACGCAGTATTTT.

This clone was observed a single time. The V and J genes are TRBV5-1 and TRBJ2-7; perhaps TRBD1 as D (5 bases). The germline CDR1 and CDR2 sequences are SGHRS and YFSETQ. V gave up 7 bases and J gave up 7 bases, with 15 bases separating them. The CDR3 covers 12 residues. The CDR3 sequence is CASYLRASEQYF. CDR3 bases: TGCGCCAGCTACCTCAGGGCATCGGAGCAGTACTTC.

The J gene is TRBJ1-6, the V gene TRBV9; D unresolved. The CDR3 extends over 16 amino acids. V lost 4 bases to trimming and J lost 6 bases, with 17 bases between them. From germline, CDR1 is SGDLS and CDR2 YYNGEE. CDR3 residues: CASSPRRAPPNSPLHF. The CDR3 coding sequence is TGTGCCAGCAGCCCTCGGCGGGCTCCCCCTAATTCACCCCTCCACTTT.